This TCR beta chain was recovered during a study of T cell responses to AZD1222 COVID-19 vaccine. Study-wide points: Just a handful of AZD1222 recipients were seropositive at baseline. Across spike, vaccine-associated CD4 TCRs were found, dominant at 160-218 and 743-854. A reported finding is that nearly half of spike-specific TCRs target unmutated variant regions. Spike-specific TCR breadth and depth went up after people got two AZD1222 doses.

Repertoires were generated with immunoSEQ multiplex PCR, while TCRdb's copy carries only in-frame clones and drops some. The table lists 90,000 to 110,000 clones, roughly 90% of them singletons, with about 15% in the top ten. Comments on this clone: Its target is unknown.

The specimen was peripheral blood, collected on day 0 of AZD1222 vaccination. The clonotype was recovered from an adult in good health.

This chain's CDR3 is CASSPIGTSGTNTGELFF. The CDR3 DNA is TGTGCCAGCAGCCCCATCGGGACTAGCGGGACGAACACCGGGGAGCTGTTTTTT. The V call is TRBV13, the J call TRBJ2-2; TRBD2 matches 13 bases. V was pared by 5 bases and J by 0 bases, with 6 bases of the junction left unmatched. CDR3 length: 18 amino acids. Looked up from germline, CDR1 is PRHDT and CDR2 is FYEKMQ (reference sequence). Looking up the rest from reference TRBV13 and TRBJ2-2 gives the full variable domain: AAGVIQSPRHLIKEKRETATLKCYPIPRHDTVYWYQQGPGQDPQFLISFYEKMQSDKGSIPDRFSAQQFSDYHSELNMSSLELGDSALYFCASSPIGTSGTNTGELFFGEGSRLTVL.